This T cell receptor beta chain was profiled in a study of cytomegalovirus exposure and HLA in healthy donors. Points from the study as a whole: Investigators reported 150 to 200 TCR beta chains as tied to cytomegalovirus. Some segments of the V type, notably TRBV6-2 and TRBV6-3, were excluded as indistinguishable. An analysis that was carried out later associated approximately 15,000 TCR beta sequences with HLA alleles at 0.05 false discovery rate.

The PCR employed 60 Vbeta primers together with 13 Jbeta primers. Sequencing was performed with immunoSEQ multiplex PCR; in TCRdb, only in-frame clones are kept and a portion is missing. The sample consists of about 200,000 clones, approximately 80% of them appearing once. This clone was found once. Antigen unknown. The CDR3 is 16 amino acids. Germline CDR1 SGDLS, CDR2 YYNGEE. Trimming left V 3 bases short and J 4 bases short, with 17 bases between. Though probably carrying unrecorded immune exposures, donors were nominally healthy at sampling. The rearrangement uses TRBV9 and TRBJ2-1, with a tentative D call TRBD2 (5 bases). This clonotype originated in a girl aged 10 to 17 in good health and CMV-seronegative. Source material: PBMCs. This CDR3 reads CASSGPSGSPYNEQFF. CDR3 bases: TGTGCCAGCAGCGGCCCCTCGGGGTCCCCATACAATGAGCAGTTCTTC.